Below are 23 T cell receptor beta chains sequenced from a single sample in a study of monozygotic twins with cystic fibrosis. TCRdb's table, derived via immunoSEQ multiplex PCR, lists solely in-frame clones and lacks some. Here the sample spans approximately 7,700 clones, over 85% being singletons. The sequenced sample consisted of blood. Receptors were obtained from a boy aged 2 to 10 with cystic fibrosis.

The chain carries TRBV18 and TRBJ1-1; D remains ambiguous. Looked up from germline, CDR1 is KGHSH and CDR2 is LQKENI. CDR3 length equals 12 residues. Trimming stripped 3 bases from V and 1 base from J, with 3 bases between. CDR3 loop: CASSPGNTEAFF. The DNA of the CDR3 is TGTGCCAGCTCACCCGGGAACACTGAAGCTTTCTTT.

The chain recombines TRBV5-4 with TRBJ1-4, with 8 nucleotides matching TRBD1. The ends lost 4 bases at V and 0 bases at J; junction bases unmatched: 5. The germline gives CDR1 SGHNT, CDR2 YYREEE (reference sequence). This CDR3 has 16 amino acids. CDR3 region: CASSPTGDATNEKLFF. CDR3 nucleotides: TGTGCCAGCAGCCCGACAGGGGATGCAACTAATGAAAAACTGTTTTTT. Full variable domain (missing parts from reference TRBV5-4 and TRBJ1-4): ETGVTQSPTHLIKTRGQQVTLRCSSQSGHNTVSWYQQALGQGPQFIFQYYREEENGRGNFPPRFSGLQFPNYSSELNVNALELDDSALYLCASSPTGDATNEKLFFGSGTQLSVL.

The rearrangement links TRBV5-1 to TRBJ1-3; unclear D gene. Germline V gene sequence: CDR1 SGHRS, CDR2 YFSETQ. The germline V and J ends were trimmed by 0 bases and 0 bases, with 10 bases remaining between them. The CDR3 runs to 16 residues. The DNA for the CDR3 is TGCGCCAGCAGCTTGGACAGACCAAACTCTGGAAACACCATATATTTT. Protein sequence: CASSLDRPNSGNTIYF.

For the CDR3, the DNA is TGTGCCAGCAGTCTGCCGGGACCCGATCAGCCCCAGCATTTT. Translated: CASSLPGPDQPQHF. The genes are TRBV6-5 and TRBJ1-5, with a possible D match to TRBD1 (5 bases). The CDR3 contains 14 residues. Germline V gene lookup returns CDR1 MNHEY and CDR2 SVGAGI. Trimming removed 5 bases at V and 5 bases at J, with 13 bases between.

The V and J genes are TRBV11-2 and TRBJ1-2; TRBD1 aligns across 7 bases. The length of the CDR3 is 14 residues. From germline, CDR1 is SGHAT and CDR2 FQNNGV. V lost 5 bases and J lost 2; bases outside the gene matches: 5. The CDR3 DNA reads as TGTGCCAGCAGCCCGACAGGGTCAAACTATGGCTACACCTTC. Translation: CASSPTGSNYGYTF.

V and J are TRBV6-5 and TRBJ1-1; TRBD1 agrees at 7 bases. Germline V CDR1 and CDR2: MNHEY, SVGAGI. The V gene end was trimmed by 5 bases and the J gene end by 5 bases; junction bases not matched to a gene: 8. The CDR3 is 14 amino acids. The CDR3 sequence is CASSAGQAETEAFF. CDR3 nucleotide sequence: TGTGCCAGCAGTGCAGGACAGGCGGAGACTGAAGCTTTCTTT.

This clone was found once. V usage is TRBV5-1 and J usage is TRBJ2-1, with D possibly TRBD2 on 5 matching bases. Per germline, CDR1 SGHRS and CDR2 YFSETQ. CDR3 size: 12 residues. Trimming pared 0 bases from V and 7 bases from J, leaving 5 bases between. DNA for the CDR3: TGCGCCAGCAGCTTGGCGGGGAATGAGCAGTTCTTC. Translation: CASSLAGNEQFF.

In DNA form, the CDR3 reads TGTGCCAGCAGTTACCAGGGACAGCTCAGAGGCTACACCTTC. Translating it yields CASSYQGQLRGYTF. The chain uses TRBV6-5 and TRBJ1-2; 7 nucleotides line up with TRBD1. The CDR3 is 14 amino acids. The V and J ends lost 2 bases and 8 bases, in that order; junction bases with no gene match: 8. Germline loops: CDR1 MNHEY, CDR2 SVGAGI.

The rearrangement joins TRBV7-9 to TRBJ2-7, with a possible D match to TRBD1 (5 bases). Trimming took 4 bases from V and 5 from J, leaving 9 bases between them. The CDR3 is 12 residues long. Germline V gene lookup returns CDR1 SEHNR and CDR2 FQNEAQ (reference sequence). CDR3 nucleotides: TGTGCCAGCAGCTCCTCAGGGAACGAGCAGTACTTC. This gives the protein CASSSSGNEQYF.

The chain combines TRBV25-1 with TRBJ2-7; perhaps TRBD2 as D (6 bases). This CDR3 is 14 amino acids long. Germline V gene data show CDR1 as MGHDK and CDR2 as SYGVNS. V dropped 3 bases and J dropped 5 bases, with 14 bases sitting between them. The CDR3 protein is CASSEGGNADEQYF. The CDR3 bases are TGTGCCAGCAGTGAGGGCGGGAACGCAGACGAGCAGTACTTC.

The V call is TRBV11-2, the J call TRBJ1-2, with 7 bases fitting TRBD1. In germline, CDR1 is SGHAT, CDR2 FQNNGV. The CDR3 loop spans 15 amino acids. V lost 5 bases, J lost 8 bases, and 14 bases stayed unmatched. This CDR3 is CASSLTVDRAPGYTF. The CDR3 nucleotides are TGTGCCAGCAGCCTTACCGTCGACAGGGCCCCAGGCTACACCTTC.

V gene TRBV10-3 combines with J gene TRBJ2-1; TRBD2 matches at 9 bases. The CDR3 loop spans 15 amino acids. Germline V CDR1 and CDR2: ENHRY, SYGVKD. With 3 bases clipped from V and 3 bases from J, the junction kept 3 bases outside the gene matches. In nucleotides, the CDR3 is TGTGCCATCAGTGAAGAAGCGGGGGGCTACAATGAGCAGTTCTTC. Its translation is CAISEEAGGYNEQFF.

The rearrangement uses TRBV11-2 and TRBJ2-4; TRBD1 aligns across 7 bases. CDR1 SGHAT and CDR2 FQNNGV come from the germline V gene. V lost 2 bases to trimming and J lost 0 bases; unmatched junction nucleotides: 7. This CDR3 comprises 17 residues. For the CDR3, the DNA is TGTGCCAGCAGCTTAACCCAAACAGGGGTAGCCAAAAACATTCAGTACTTC. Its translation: CASSLTQTGVAKNIQYF.

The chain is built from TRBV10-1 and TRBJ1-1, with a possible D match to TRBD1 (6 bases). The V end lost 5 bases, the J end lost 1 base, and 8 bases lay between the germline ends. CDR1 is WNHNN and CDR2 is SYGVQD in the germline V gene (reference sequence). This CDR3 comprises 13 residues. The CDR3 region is CASSKTGNTEAFF. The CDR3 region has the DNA TGCGCCAGCAGTAAGACAGGGAACACTGAAGCTTTCTTT.

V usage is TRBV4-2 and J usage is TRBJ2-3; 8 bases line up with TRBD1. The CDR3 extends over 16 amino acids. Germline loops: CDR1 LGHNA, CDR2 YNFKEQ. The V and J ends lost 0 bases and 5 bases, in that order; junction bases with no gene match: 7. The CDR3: CASSQEPGQEKDTQYF. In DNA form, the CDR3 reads TGTGCCAGCAGCCAAGAGCCGGGACAGGAAAAAGATACGCAGTATTTT.

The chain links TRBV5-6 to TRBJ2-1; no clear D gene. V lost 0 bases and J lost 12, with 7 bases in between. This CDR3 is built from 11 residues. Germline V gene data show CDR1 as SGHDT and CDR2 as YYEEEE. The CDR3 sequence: CASSLGSGQFF. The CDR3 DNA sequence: TGTGCCAGCAGCTTGGGGAGTGGGCAGTTCTTC.

The CDR3 nucleotides read TGCGCCAGCAGCCAACTCGGGGGGAACTCCTACGAGCAGTACTTC. It is translated as CASSQLGGNSYEQYF. V is TRBV4-1 and J is TRBJ2-7; 7 bases match TRBD2. Germline V lookup: CDR1 MGHRA, CDR2 YSYEKL. This CDR3 spans 15 amino acids. Trimming took 2 bases from V and 0 from J; bases not matched to a gene: 4.

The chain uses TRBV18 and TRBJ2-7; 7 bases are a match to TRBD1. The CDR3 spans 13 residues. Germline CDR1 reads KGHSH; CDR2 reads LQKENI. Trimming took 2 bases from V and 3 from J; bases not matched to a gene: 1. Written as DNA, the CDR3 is TGTGCCAGCTCACCAGGACAGGACTACGAGCAGTACTTC. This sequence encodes CASSPGQDYEQYF.

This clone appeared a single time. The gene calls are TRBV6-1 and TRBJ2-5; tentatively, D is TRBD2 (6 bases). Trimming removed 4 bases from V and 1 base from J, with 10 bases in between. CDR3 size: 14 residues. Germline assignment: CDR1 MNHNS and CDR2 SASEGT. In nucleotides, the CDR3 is TGTGCCAGCAGTGGCGGACTACTCCAAGAGACCCAGTACTTC. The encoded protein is CASSGGLLQETQYF.

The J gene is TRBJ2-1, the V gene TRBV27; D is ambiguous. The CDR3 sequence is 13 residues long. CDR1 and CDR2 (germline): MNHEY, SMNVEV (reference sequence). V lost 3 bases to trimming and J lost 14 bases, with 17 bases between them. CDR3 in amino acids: CASSFGSSPTEFF. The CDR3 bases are TGTGCCAGCAGTTTTGGATCGTCACCCACGGAGTTCTTC.

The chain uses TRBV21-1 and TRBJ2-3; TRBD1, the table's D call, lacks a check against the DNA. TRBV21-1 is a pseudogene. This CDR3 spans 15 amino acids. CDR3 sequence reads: CASSKAGPSTDTQYF. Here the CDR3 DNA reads TGTGCCAGCAGCAAAGCGGGGCCTAGCACAGATACGCAGTATTTT.

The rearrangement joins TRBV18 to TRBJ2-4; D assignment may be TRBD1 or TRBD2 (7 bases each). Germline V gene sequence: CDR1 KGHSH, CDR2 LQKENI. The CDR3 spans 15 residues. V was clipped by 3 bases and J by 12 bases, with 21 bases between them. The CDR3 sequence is CASSPQGGLGASQYF. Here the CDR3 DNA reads TGTGCCAGCTCACCCCAGGGGGGGCTAGGGGCGTCTCAGTACTTC.

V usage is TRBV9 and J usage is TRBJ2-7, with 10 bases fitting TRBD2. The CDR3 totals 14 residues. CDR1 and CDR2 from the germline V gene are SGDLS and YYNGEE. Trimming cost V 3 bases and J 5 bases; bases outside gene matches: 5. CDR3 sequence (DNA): TGTGCCAGCAGCGAAGCGGGGGGGCCAAACGAGCAGTACTTC. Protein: CASSEAGGPNEQYF.